This T cell receptor (beta chain) was observed in a study of blood T cell repertoires in COVID-19. Study in general: Sources were T cells, B-cell-depleted T cells, or PBMCs; the material itself was cDNA or gDNA.

Germline trimming cut 7 bases from V and 2 bases from J; bases unmatched to any gene: 2. The CDR3 is 14 residues long. The germline gives CDR1 KGHDR, CDR2 SFDVKD. Clones were sequenced by immunoSEQ multiplex PCR, and TCRdb holds only the in-frame ones, with some missing. This table holds about 120,000 clones, 90% found once. This receptor was taken from a man aged 50 to 60 with active COVID-19. The specimen was peripheral blood. The chain employs TRBV24-1 and TRBJ1-4, with TRBD1 identical over 8 bases. The CDR3 DNA follows: TGTGCCACCAGCCAGGGGGCGACTAATGAAAAACTGTTTTTT. This translates into CATSQGATNEKLFF.